This TCR beta chain was recovered during a study of blood T cell repertoires in COVID-19 (TCRdb year 2020). At the level of the whole study: Samples from collaborators originated in the United States, Italy and Spain and spanned both the acute and convalescent phases of COVID-19. The material from the prospective study consisted of cDNA or gDNA derived from T cells, B-cell-depleted T cells, or PBMCs. The dataset comprised deeply sampled blood TCRbeta repertoires from subjects exposed to, actively infected with, or recovered from COVID-19. The repertoires were released in a freely available public database intended as a resource for research on the immune response to SARS-CoV-2. Samples were obtained from the ongoing ImmuneRACE study (first 160 participants) and from 1,254 subjects provided by 6 global collaborators. Nearly every sample came with metadata listing a de-identified subject ID, COVID-19 status, age in years and sex. Where available, HLA class I and class II types were obtained from metadata supplied by the sample provider rather than from assay-based typing. Beyond this particular receptor, the publication reports: The amount of clinical and demographic metadata varied by source and participant and was provided uncurated.

The immunoSEQ Assay, a bias-controlled multiplex PCR, was used to amplify TCRbeta CDR3 regions from genomic DNA. The published analysis was carried out like this. The number of nucleated cells in each sample was estimated from the amplification of reference gene primers within the assay. To quantify the absolute abundance of each unique TCRbeta CDR3 rearrangement, sequence reads were collapsed and filtered. For each sample, productive Simpson clonality was calculated as the square root of Simpson's diversity index over productive rearrangements. TCRdb carries this immuneACCESS record with in-frame sequences only. Its versions omit some clonotypes, under half of them owing to an unresolved V gene in the studies checked, with the rest unexplained. V and J calls and clone size follow that table, whereas D and trimming were derived from the DNA. The sample records about 160,000 clones, 70% to 85% of which are singletons. The ten largest clones capture around 7% of the sample.

As regards this clone: It has no known antigen specificity. Per-nucleotide qualities are absent, and no much larger clonotype sits a single base away.

CDR1 and CDR2, per the germline V gene, are SGHTA and FQGTGA. The junction shows trimming of 5 bases on V and 0 bases on J, and the gene matches do not reach 10 bases of it. The CDR3 runs 17 amino acids, cysteine and phenylalanine included. CDR3 DNA is the only sequence kept; it has 51 bases, read in frame from the first base. One collaborating source in Seattle enrolled patients while the patients were actively infected and followed the patients over time throughout the course of disease. Collaborating institutions collected whole blood in K2EDTA tubes following their own protocols. For TCRbeta analysis, collaborators shipped samples as frozen whole blood, isolated PBMCs, or DNA extracted from either of those sample types.

This sequence uses TRBV7-3 and TRBJ2-1, and 7 junctional nucleotides match TRBD2. The source of this sequence is a woman aged 40 to 50 with COVID-19, enrolled during active disease. The sample was peripheral blood. The DNA reads TGTGCCAGCAGCCCCTACGCTAGCGGCAGCTCCTACAATGAGCAGTTCTTC. Translated, it reads CASSPYASGSSYNEQFF.